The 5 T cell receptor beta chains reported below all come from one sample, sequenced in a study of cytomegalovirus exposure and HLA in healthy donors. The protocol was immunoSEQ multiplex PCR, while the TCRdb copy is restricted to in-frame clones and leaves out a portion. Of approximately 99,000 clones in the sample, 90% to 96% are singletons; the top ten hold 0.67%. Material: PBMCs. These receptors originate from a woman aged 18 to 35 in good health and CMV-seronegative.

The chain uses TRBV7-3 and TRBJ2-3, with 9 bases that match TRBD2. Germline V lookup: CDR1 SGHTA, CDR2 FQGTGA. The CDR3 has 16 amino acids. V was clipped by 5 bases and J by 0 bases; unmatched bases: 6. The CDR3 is CASSLRRGGSTDTQYF. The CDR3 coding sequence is TGTGCCAGCAGCCTAAGGCGGGGGGGGAGCACAGATACGCAGTATTTT.

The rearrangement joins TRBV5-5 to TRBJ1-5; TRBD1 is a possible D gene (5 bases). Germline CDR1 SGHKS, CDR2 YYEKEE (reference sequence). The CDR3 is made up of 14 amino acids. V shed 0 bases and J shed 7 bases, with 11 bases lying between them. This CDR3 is CASSLEGASQPQHF. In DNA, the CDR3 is TGTGCCAGCAGCTTGGAAGGGGCCAGCCAGCCCCAGCATTTT.

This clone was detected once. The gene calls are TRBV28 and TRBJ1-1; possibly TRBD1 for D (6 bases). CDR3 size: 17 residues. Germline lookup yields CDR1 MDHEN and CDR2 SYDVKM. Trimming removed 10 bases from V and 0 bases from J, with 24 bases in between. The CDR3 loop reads CATSDGTPPIVNTEAFF. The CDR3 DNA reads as TGTGCCACCTCCGACGGGACACCGCCTATCGTGAACACTGAAGCTTTCTTT.

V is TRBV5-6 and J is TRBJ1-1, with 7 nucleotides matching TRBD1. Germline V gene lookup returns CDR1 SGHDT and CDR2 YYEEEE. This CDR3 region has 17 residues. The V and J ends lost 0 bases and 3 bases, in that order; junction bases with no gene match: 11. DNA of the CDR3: TGTGCCAGCAGCTTGGGTATCCAGGGGGTGCGATACACTGAAGCTTTCTTT. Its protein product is CASSLGIQGVRYTEAFF.

CDR3 amino acids: CASSLGSSNEKLFF. The CDR3 DNA reads TGTGCCAGCAGCTTAGGCAGTTCTAATGAAAAACTGTTTTTT. The chain combines TRBV7-9 with TRBJ1-4, with D unresolved. Deletions cut 1 base from V and 3 bases from J, with 6 bases between. The CDR3 consists of 14 residues. Per the germline V gene, CDR1 is SEHNR and CDR2 is FQNEAQ (reference sequence).